A selection of T cell receptor beta chains follows, all from one sample in a study of blood T cell repertoires in COVID-19. The assay was immunoSEQ multiplex PCR, and TCRdb's table has in-frame clones only and misses some. The table records just over 95,000 clones, 82% of them present only once. Sequenced sample: peripheral blood. The source of these receptors is a man older than 75 with acute or convalescent COVID-19. CDR3s include the opening cysteine and the closing phenylalanine or tryptophan. A D gene is named only where the DNA matches it firmly. The size entry is marked missing in some rows and otherwise reads once, few, many or a size class.

j_call: TRBJ2-5; clone_size: -; d_call: -; v_call: TRBV30; cdr3_aa: CAWSGQGIFGETQYF; cdr3_nt: TGTGCCTGGAGCGGGCAGGGGATCTTCGGGGAGACCCAGTACTTC
j_call: TRBJ2-7; clone_size: -; d_call: TRBD1; v_call: TRBV7-7; cdr3_aa: CASSLQGAGEQYF; cdr3_nt: TGTGCCAGCAGTCTCCAGGGGGCGGGCGAGCAGTACTTC
j_call: TRBJ2-5; clone_size: -; d_call: -; v_call: TRBV18; cdr3_aa: CASSPKGRQETQYF; cdr3_nt: TGTGCCAGCTCACCTAAGGGGCGGCAAGAGACCCAGTACTTC
j_call: TRBJ2-7; clone_size: -; d_call: -; v_call: TRBV6-1; cdr3_aa: CASSEAPGLTYEQYF; cdr3_nt: TGTGCCAGCAGTGAAGCCCCAGGGCTTACCTACGAGCAGTACTTC
j_call: TRBJ1-3; clone_size: -; d_call: TRBD1; v_call: TRBV18; cdr3_aa: CASSQLRQGDSGNTIYF; cdr3_nt: TGTGCCAGCTCACAGCTTCGACAGGGGGACTCTGGAAACACCATATATTTT
j_call: TRBJ1-1; clone_size: -; d_call: -; v_call: TRBV16; cdr3_aa: CASSPNGDMNTEAFF; cdr3_nt: TGTGCCAGCAGCCCGAACGGTGATATGAACACTGAAGCTTTCTTT
j_call: TRBJ2-7; clone_size: -; d_call: -; v_call: TRBV27; cdr3_aa: CAGQGCRPSSYEQYF; cdr3_nt: TGTGCCGGCCAGGGGTGCAGACCAAGCTCCTACGAGCAGTACTTC
j_call: TRBJ2-7; clone_size: -; d_call: TRBD2; v_call: TRBV3-1/TRBV3-2; cdr3_aa: CASSQGGLADFSYEQYF; cdr3_nt: TGTGCCAGCAGCCAGGGGGGACTAGCGGATTTCTCCTACGAGCAGTACTTC
j_call: TRBJ2-2; clone_size: few; d_call: TRBD1; v_call: TRBV2; cdr3_aa: CASNRDSTGELFF; cdr3_nt: TGTGCCAGCAACCGGGACAGTACCGGGGAGCTGTTTTTT
j_call: TRBJ1-2; clone_size: -; d_call: -; v_call: TRBV29-1; cdr3_aa: CSVAGYYGYTF; cdr3_nt: TGCAGCGTTGCAGGGTACTATGGCTACACCTTC
j_call: TRBJ2-1; clone_size: -; d_call: -; v_call: TRBV28; cdr3_aa: CASSISTVEQFF; cdr3_nt: TGTGCCAGCAGCATATCTACGGTAGAGCAGTTCTTC
j_call: TRBJ2-1; clone_size: -; d_call: TRBD2; v_call: TRBV5-1; cdr3_aa: CASTGTSDYNEQFF; cdr3_nt: TGCGCCAGCACCGGGACTAGCGACTACAATGAGCAGTTCTTC
j_call: TRBJ2-2; clone_size: -; d_call: -; v_call: TRBV9; cdr3_aa: CASSVRELAGTGELFF; cdr3_nt: TGTGCCAGCAGCGTTCGGGAGCTCGCGGGAACCGGGGAGCTGTTTTTT
j_call: TRBJ2-1; clone_size: -; d_call: -; v_call: TRBV5-1; cdr3_aa: CASRPDTGNEQFF; cdr3_nt: TGCGCCAGCAGACCAGATACCGGGAATGAGCAGTTCTTC
j_call: TRBJ2-5; clone_size: -; d_call: TRBD1; v_call: TRBV7-6; cdr3_aa: CASRTGTGNTETQYF; cdr3_nt: TGTGCCAGCAGGACCGGGACAGGGAATACAGAGACCCAGTACTTC
j_call: TRBJ2-7; clone_size: -; d_call: TRBD1; v_call: TRBV9; cdr3_aa: CASSVETGGNYEQYF; cdr3_nt: TGTGCCAGCAGCGTAGAGACAGGGGGAAACTACGAGCAGTACTTC
j_call: TRBJ2-7; clone_size: -; d_call: -; v_call: TRBV6-2/TRBV6-3; cdr3_aa: CASSPKAGGEQYF; cdr3_nt: TGTGCCAGCAGTCCCAAGGCCGGGGGAGAGCAGTACTTC
j_call: TRBJ2-3; clone_size: -; d_call: -; v_call: TRBV7-8; cdr3_aa: CASSLSPGGQSTDTQYF; cdr3_nt: TGTGCCAGCAGCTTAAGTCCCGGGGGACAGTCCACAGATACGCAGTATTTT
j_call: TRBJ2-2; clone_size: -; d_call: TRBD2; v_call: TRBV15; cdr3_aa: CATSPGGTGELFF; cdr3_nt: TGTGCCACCAGCCCGGGGGGCACCGGGGAGCTGTTTTTT
j_call: TRBJ2-5; clone_size: -; d_call: -; v_call: TRBV6-2/TRBV6-3; cdr3_aa: CASSSAGETQYF; cdr3_nt: TGTGCCAGCAGCAGCGCCGGGGAGACCCAGTACTTC
j_call: TRBJ1-2; clone_size: once; d_call: -; v_call: TRBV20-1; cdr3_aa: CSPRSDYGYTF; cdr3_nt: TGCAGTCCCCGGTCGGACTATGGCTACACCTTC
j_call: TRBJ1-2; clone_size: -; d_call: TRBD1; v_call: TRBV5-1; cdr3_aa: CASSTSGQGFTYGYTF; cdr3_nt: TGCGCCAGCAGCACCTCGGGACAGGGGTTTACCTATGGCTACACCTTC
j_call: TRBJ1-6; clone_size: -; d_call: -; v_call: TRBV2; cdr3_aa: CASSGTGLAPLHF; cdr3_nt: TGTGCCAGCAGTGGTACAGGGTTGGCACCCCTCCACTTT
j_call: TRBJ2-5; clone_size: -; d_call: -; v_call: TRBV5-1; cdr3_aa: CASRTSGTQETQYF; cdr3_nt: TGCGCCAGCAGGACCTCAGGGACACAAGAGACCCAGTACTTC
j_call: TRBJ2-7; clone_size: once; d_call: TRBD2; v_call: TRBV9; cdr3_aa: CASSPSTSGRDEQYF; cdr3_nt: TGTGCCAGCAGCCCATCGACTAGCGGGAGGGACGAGCAGTACTTC
j_call: TRBJ1-3; clone_size: -; d_call: -; v_call: TRBV5-4; cdr3_aa: CASSLGAYGNTIYF; cdr3_nt: TGTGCCAGCAGCTTAGGGGCTTATGGAAACACCATATATTTT
j_call: TRBJ2-5; clone_size: -; d_call: TRBD1; v_call: TRBV6-5; cdr3_aa: CASSLQGGETQYF; cdr3_nt: TGTGCCAGCAGTCTACAGGGGGGAGAGACCCAGTACTTC